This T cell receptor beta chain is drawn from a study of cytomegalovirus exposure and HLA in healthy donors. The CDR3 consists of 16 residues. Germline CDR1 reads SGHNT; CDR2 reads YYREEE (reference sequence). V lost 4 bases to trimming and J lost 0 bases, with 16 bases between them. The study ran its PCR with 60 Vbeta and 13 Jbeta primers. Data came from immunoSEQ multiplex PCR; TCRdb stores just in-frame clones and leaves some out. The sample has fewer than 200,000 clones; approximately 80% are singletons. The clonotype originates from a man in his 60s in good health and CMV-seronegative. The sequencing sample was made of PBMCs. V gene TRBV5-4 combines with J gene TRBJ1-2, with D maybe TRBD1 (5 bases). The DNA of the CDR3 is TGTGCCAGCAGCCAGCCGACAGAGGTTACTAACTATGGCTACACCTTC. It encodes CASSQPTEVTNYGYTF.